The clone carrying this T cell receptor beta chain has ten or more counts. Its antigen is as yet unknown. The data are from a study of cytomegalovirus exposure and HLA in healthy donors. Regarding the study as a whole: Specificity of a few CMV-associated chains for CMV antigens was verified in vitro. In a later analysis, HLA-associated beta chains showed higher expansion and lower generation probabilities than comparable chains. Reportedly, diagnosis of cytomegalovirus status by the classifier showed high specificity and sensitivity.

The PCR was carried out with 60 Vbeta primers and 13 Jbeta primers. This table comes from immunoSEQ multiplex PCR, and its TCRdb copy is limited to in-frame clones, with some not included. Here the sample spans over 80,000 clones, 60% to 75% being singletons. The germline V gene encodes CDR1 LNHDA and CDR2 SQIVND (reference sequence). The CDR3 totals 15 residues. The J segment lost 5 bases and the V segment lost 4 bases, leaving 8 bases of the junction unmatched. Source material: PBMCs. This receptor was obtained from a woman in her 70s in good health and CMV-seropositive. The rearrangement links TRBV19 to TRBJ2-1; 7 bases fit TRBD2. CDR3 in amino acids: CASSKWVGGNNEQFF. In DNA, the CDR3 is TGTGCCAGTAGTAAATGGGTGGGAGGGAACAATGAGCAGTTCTTC.